This TCR beta chain was captured in a study of control samples from healthy donors and cancer patients. Sequencing used immunoSEQ multiplex PCR; TCRdb keeps in-frame clones, though not all of them. The sample holds some 58,000 clones; 70% to 90% are singletons and the top ten take 12%. The CDR3 consists of 15 residues. Trimming removed 3 bases at V and 0 bases at J, with 8 bases between. Germline loops: CDR1 LNHDA, CDR2 SQIVND (reference sequence). This chain links TRBV19 with TRBJ2-2; D not certain. Sequencing was done on a sample of PBMCs. This receptor was taken from a woman aged 55-69 years with lung cancer. The CDR3 coding sequence is TGTGCCAGTAGTATTCAGACACCGAACACCGGGGAGCTGTTTTTT. Its translation: CASSIQTPNTGELFF.